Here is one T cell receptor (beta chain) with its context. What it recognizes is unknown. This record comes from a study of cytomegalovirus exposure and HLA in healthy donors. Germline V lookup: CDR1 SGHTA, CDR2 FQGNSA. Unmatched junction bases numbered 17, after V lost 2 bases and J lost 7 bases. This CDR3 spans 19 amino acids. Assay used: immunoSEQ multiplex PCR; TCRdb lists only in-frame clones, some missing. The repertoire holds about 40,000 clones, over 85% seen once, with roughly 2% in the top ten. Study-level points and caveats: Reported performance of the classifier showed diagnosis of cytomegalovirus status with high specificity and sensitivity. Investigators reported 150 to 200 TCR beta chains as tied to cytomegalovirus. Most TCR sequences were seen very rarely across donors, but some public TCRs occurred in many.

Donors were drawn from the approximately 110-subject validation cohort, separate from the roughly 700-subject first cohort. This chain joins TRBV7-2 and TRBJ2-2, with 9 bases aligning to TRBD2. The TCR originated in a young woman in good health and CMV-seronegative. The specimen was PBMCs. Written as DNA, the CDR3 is TGTGCCAGCAGCTTACGTGGTGGGGTTAGCGGGAGCGCCGGCGGGGAGCTGTTTTTT. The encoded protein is CASSLRGGVSGSAGGELFF.